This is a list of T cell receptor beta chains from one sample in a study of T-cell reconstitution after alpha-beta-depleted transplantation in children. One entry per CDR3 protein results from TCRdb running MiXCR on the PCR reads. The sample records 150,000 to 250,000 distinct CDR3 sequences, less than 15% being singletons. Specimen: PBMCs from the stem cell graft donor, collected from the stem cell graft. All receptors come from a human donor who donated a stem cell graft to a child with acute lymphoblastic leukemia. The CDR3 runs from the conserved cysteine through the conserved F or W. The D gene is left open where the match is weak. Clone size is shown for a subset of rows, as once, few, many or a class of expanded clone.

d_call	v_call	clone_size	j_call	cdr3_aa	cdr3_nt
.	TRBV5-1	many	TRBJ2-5	CASSLPEQVRETQYF	TGCGCCAGCAGCTTGCCCGAACAGGTCCGGGAGACCCAGTACTTC
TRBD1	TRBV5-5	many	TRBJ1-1	CASSGWDREAFF	TGTGCCAGCAGCGGGTGGGACAGAGAAGCTTTCTTT
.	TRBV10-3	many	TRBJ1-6	CAITSDTGHESPLHF	TGTGCCATCACCTCGGACACCGGGCATGAGTCACCCCTCCACTTT
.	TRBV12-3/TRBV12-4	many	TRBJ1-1	CASSGIGQSPNTEAFF	TGTGCCAGCAGCGGAATCGGACAGTCCCCGAACACTGAAGCTTTCTTT
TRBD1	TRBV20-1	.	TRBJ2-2	CSAREEGSDRVFF	TGCAGTGCTAGAGAGGAGGGCTCGGACAGGGTGTTTTTT
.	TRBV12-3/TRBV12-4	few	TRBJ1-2	CASSFSGQGGYTF	TGTGCCAGCAGTTTCTCCGGGCAGGGTGGCTACACCTTC
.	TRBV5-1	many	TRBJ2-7	CASSLLADHYEQYF	TGCGCCAGCAGCTTACTAGCAGATCACTACGAGCAGTACTTC
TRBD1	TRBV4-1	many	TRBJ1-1	CASSPRTGDTNTEAFF	TGCGCCAGCAGCCCACGGACAGGGGATACGAACACTGAAGCTTTCTTT
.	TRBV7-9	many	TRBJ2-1	CASSSGVYNEQFF	TGTGCCAGCAGCTCCGGAGTTTACAATGAGCAGTTCTTC
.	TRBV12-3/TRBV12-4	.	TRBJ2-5	CASSPQHQKETQYF	TGTGCCAGCAGCCCCCAGCACCAGAAAGAGACCCAGTACTTC